The TCR beta chain described here comes from a study of blood T cell repertoires in COVID-19. Whole-study context: Sources were T cells, B-cell-depleted T cells, or PBMCs; the material itself was cDNA or gDNA.

This clone was observed once. Clones were sequenced by immunoSEQ multiplex PCR, and TCRdb holds only the in-frame ones, with some missing. Of about 150,000 clones listed, around 86% are singletons. Germline loops: CDR1 SNHLY, CDR2 FYNNEI. There are 13 residues in the CDR3. J was trimmed by 8 bases and V by 6 bases; bases with no gene match: 8. The chain uses TRBV2 and TRBJ1-1, with 8 bases that match TRBD1. Source material: peripheral blood. The receptor was isolated from a middle-aged man who had recovered from COVID-19. CDR3 nucleotide sequence: TGTGCCAGCAGGGACAAACAGGGGGGCGAAGCTTTCTTT. The encoded protein is CASRDKQGGEAFF.